The present T cell receptor (beta chain) was sequenced within a study of T cells in Graves' hyperthyroidism and ophthalmopathy. The table lists this clonotype with many counts. From RNA transcripts, TCR beta CDR3 regions were amplified. The HTBI set primed first-round TCR CDR3 RT-PCR. TCRdb called the multiplex PCR reads again in MiXCR, with one record for every CDR3 protein. The top ten hold around 30% of the sample, which has hundreds of thousands of distinct CDR3 sequences, about 25% seen once. This CDR3 has 15 residues. CDR1 and CDR2 (germline): SGHRS, YFSETQ. Trimming cost V 4 bases and J 8 bases; bases outside gene matches: 12. The study excluded patients with uncontrolled infection, other autoimmune disease, pregnancy or lactation.

This TCR came from a man aged 40-49 years with Graves' hyperthyroidism that later progressed to Graves' ophthalmopathy. Sequenced: blood. The genes are TRBV5-1 and TRBJ1-2, with TRBD1 identical over 9 bases. The CDR3 region has the DNA TGCGCCAGCAGCCCCGGCGGGGCGACAGGGGGAGGCTACACCTTC. Its translation is CASSPGGATGGGYTF. The whole variable domain, filled in from reference TRBV5-1 and TRBJ1-2, reads KAGVTQTPRYLIKTRGQQVTLSCSPISGHRSVSWYQQTPGQGLQFLFEYFSETQRNKGNFPGRFSGRQFSNSRSEMNVSTLELGDSALYLCASSPGGATGGGYTFGSGTRLTVV.